This passage covers 5 T cell receptor beta chains from one sample sequenced in a study of CD8+CD57+ T cells in acquired aplastic anemia. The study profiled TCR beta VDJ and CDR3 using genomic DNA as template. TCRdb reprocessed the reads with MiXCR, giving one entry per CDR3 protein. The sample lists over 150,000 distinct CDR3 sequences, around 59% occurring once. The material sequenced was sorted CD4+, CD8+, or CD8+CD57+ T cells (not recorded which) from PBMCs. These receptors all come from a human donor in good health, serving as a control.

The chain carries TRBV7-9 and TRBJ2-2, with 8 bases lining up with TRBD2. The CDR3 is 16 amino acids. V lost 5 bases and J lost 4; bases outside the gene matches: 9. Germline V gives CDR1 SEHNR, CDR2 FQNEAQ (reference sequence). CDR3 residues: CASSPNRAGGTGELFF. The CDR3 DNA sequence: TGTGCCAGCAGCCCCAACCGTGCGGGGGGCACCGGGGAGCTGTTTTTT.

This clonotype occurred once. The rearrangement joins TRBV12-3 or TRBV12-4 to TRBJ2-3; 10 positions match TRBD1. V lost 6 bases to trimming and J lost 0 bases; unmatched junction nucleotides: 3. This CDR3 has 15 residues. CDR3 protein: CASRGQGSSTDTQYF. CDR3 sequence (DNA): TGTGCCAGCAGGGGACAGGGGTCTAGCACAGATACGCAGTATTTT.

As for this clonotype: Since a much larger clone is just one base distant, this may be a read error. The chain joins TRBV5-1 to TRBJ2-5; possibly TRBD1 for D (6 bases). Germline V CDR1 and CDR2: SGHRS, YFSETQ. The CDR3 spans 13 residues. CDR3 sequence: CASSWTEQGTQYF. CDR3 DNA: TGCGCCAGCAGCTGGACAGAACAAGGGACCCAGTACTTC.

The chain carries TRBV14 and TRBJ2-5; D perhaps matches TRBD2 (5 bases). The CDR3 runs to 13 residues. The germline V gene encodes CDR1 SGHDN and CDR2 FVKESK. The germline V and J ends were trimmed by 4 bases and 7 bases, with 13 bases remaining between them. CDR3 bases: TGTGCCAGCAGCCCCCGGACGGCGGGGACCCAGTACTTC. This encodes CASSPRTAGTQYF.

The CDR3, as DNA: TGTGCCAGCAGCTATAGCGGGGAGCTGTTTTTT. Translating it yields CASSYSGELFF. The chain has TRBV9 and TRBJ2-2; D unclear. The V gene's germline CDR1 is SGDLS and CDR2 YYNGEE. V was trimmed by 4 bases and J by 7 bases, leaving 5 bases between them. The CDR3 runs 11 residues.